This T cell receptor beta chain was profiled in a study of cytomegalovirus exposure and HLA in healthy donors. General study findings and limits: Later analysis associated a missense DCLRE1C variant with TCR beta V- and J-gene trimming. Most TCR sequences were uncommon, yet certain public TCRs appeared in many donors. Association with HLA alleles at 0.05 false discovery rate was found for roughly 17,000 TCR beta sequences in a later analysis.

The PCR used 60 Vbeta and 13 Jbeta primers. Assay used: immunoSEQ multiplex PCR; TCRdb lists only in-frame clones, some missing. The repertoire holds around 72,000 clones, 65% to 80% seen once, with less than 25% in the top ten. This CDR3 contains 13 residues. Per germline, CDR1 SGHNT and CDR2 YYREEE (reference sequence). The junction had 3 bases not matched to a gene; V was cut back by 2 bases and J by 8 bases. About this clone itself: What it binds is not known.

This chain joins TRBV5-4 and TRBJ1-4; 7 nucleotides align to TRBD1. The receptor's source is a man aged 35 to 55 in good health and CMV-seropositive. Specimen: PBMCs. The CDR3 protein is CASSFDRAEKLFF. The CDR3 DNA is TGTGCCAGCAGCTTTGACAGGGCGGAAAAACTGTTTTTT.